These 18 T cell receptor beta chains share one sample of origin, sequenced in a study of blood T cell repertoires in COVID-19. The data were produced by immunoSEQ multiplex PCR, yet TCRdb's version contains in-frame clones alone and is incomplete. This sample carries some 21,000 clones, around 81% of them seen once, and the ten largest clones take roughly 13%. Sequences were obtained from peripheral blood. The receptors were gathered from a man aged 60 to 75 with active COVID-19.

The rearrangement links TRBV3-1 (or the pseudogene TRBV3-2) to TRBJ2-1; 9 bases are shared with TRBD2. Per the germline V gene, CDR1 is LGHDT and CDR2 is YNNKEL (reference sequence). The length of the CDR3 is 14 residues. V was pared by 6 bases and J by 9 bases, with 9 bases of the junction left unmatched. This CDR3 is CASRRTSDFSEQFF. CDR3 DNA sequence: TGTGCCAGCAGGAGGACTAGCGACTTTAGTGAGCAGTTCTTC.

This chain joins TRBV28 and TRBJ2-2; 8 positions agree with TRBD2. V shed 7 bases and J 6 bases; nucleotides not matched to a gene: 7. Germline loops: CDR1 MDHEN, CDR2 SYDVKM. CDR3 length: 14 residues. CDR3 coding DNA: TGTGCCAGCACCAATATCGGGGGGGCCGGGGAGCTGTTTTTT. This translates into CASTNIGGAGELFF.

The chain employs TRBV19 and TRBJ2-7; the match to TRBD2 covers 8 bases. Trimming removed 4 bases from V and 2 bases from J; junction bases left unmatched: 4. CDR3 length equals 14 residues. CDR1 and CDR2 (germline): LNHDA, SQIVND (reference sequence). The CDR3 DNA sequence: TGTGCCAGTAGTACTCGGGAGGGGACCTACGAGCAGTACTTC. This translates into CASSTREGTYEQYF.

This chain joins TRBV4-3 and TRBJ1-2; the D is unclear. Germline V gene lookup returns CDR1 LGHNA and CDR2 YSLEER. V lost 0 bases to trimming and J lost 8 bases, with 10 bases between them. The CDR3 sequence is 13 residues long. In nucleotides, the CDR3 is TGCGCCAGCAGCCAAGATAGAGGGCACGGCTACACCTTC. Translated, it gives CASSQDRGHGYTF.

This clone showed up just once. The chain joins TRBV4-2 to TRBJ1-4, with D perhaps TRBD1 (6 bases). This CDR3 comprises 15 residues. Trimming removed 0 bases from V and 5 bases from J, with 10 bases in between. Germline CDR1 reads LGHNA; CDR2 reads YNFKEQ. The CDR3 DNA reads TGTGCCAGCAGCCAAGATAGTCAGGGGAATGAAAAACTGTTTTTT. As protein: CASSQDSQGNEKLFF.

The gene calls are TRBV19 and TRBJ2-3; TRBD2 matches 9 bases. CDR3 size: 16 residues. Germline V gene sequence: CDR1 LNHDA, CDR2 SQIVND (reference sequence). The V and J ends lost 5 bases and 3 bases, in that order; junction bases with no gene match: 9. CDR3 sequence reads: CASSLSGTSFTDTQYF. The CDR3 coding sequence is TGTGCCAGTAGTTTATCCGGGACTAGCTTTACAGATACGCAGTATTTT. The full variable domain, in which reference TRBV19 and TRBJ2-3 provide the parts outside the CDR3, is DGGITQSPKYLFRKEGQNVTLSCEQNLNHDAMYWYRQDPGQGLRLIYYSQIVNDFQKGDIAEGYSVSREKKESFPLTVTSAQKNPTAFYLCASSLSGTSFTDTQYFGPGTRLTVL.

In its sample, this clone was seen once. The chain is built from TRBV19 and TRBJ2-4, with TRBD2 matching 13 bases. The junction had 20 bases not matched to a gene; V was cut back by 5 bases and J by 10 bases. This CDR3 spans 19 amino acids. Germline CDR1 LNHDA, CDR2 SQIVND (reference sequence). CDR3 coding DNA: TGTGCCAGTAGTCCCGGACTAGCGGGAGATGGACGAGCCGGGTTTATTCAGTACTTC. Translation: CASSPGLAGDGRAGFIQYF.

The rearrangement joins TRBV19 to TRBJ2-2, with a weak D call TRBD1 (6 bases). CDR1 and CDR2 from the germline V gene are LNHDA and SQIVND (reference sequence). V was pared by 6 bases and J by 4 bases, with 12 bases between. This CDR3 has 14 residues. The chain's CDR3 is CASREGGTTGELFF. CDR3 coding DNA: TGTGCCAGTAGAGAAGGGGGAACCACCGGGGAGCTGTTTTTT.

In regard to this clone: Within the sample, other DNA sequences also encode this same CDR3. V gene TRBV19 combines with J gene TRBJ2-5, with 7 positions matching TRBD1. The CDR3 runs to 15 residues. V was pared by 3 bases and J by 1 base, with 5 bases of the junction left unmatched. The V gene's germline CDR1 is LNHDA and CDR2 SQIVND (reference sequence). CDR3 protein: CASSITGAGQETQYF. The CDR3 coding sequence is TGTGCCAGTAGTATTACAGGGGCCGGCCAAGAGACCCAGTACTTC.

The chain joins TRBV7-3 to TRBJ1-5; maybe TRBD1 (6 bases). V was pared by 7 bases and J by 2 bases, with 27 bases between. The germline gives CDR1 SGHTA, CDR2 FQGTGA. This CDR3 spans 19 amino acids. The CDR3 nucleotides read TGTGCCAGCACCATACCCAGGGGCCGCTTTCTCAAAGGCAATCAGCCCCAGCATTTT. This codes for CASTIPRGRFLKGNQPQHF.

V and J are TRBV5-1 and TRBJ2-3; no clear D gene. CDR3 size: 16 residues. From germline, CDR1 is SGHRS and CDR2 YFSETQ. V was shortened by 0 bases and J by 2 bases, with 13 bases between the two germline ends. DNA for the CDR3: TGCGCCAGCAGCTTGGGAGCGACGGGTTTCACAGATACGCAGTATTTT. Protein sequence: CASSLGATGFTDTQYF.

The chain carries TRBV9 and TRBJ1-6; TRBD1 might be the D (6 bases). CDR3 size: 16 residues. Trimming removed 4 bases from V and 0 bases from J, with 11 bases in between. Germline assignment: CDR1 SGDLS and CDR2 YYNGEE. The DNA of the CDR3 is TGTGCCAGCAGCCTCGGACAGAGCTCCTATAATTCACCCCTCCACTTT. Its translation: CASSLGQSSYNSPLHF.

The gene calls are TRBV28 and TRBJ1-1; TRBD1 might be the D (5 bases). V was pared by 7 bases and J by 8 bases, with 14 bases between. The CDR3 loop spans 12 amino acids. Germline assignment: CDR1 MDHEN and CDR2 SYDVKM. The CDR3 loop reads CASTRVGREAFF. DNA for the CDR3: TGTGCCAGCACCAGGGTGGGGCGCGAAGCTTTCTTT. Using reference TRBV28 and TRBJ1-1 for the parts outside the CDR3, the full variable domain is DVKVTQSSRYLVKRTGEKVFLECVQDMDHENMFWYRQDPGLGLRLIYFSYDVKMKEKGDIPEGYSVSREKKERFSLILESASTNQTSMYLCASTRVGREAFFGQGTRLTVV.

CDR3 loop: CASRGPGNTDTQYF. Written as DNA, the CDR3 is TGTGCCAGCAGGGGCCCCGGGAACACAGATACGCAGTATTTT. The J gene is TRBJ2-3, the V gene TRBV25-1, with a possible D match to TRBD2 (5 bases). From germline, CDR1 is MGHDK and CDR2 SYGVNS. There are 14 residues in the CDR3. V gave up 6 bases and J gave up 2 bases, with 12 bases separating them.

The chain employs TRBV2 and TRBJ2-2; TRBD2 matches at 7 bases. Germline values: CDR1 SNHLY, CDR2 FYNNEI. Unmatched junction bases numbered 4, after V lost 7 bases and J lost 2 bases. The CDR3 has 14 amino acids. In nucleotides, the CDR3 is TGTGCCAGCAAATCTAGCGGAAACACCGGGGAGCTGTTTTTT. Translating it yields CASKSSGNTGELFF. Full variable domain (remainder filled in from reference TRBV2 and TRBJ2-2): EPEVTQTPSHQVTQMGQEVILRCVPISNHLYFYWYRQILGQKVEFLVSFYNNEISEKSEIFDDQFSVERPDGSNFTLKIRSTKLEDSAMYFCASKSSGNTGELFFGEGSRLTVL.

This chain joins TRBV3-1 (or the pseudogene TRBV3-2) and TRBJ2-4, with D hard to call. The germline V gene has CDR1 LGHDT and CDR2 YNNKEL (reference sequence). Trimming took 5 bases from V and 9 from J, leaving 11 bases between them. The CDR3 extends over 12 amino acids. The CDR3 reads CASSSEVGIQYF. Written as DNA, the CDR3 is TGTGCCAGCAGCTCCGAAGTCGGCATTCAGTACTTC.

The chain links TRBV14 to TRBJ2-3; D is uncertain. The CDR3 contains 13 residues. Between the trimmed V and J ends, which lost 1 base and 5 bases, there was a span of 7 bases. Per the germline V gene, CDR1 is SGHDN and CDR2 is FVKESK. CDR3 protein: CASSQGAGDTQYF. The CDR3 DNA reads TGTGCCAGCAGCCAAGGGGCTGGAGATACGCAGTATTTT.

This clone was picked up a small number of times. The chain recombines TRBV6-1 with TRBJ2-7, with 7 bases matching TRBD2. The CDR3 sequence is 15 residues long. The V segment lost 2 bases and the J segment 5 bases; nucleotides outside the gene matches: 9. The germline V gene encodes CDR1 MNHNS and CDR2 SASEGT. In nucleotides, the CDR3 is TGTGCCAGCAGTGAAAGGGCGGGAGAGCTCAACGAGCAGTACTTC. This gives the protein CASSERAGELNEQYF.